This entry lists 24 T cell receptor beta chains sequenced from one sample in a study of tumor-infiltrating lymphocytes in primary liver carcinoma. Germline DNA was also extracted, and blood RNA derived from unsorted whole blood. Total RNA amounting to roughly 450 ng was the source from which TCR beta cDNA was made with a constant-region primer. Slightly modified ARM-PCR, run as three nested multiplex PCR rounds, produced the TCR beta libraries. The first two PCR rounds, around 11 cycles each, used TRBV1-TRBV30 forward primers and a C-beta reverse primer. TCRdb processed the multiplex PCR reads anew with MiXCR; each CDR3 protein has one entry. In the table there are about 350,000 distinct CDR3 sequences, around three fifths of which are singletons. The sample comprised peripheral blood. The receptors come from a man aged 35-49 years with primary liver carcinoma and hepatitis B virus infection.

The chain joins TRBV11-2 to TRBJ2-4, with a possible D match to TRBD2 (6 bases). Germline CDR1 reads SGHAT; CDR2 reads FQNNGV. The CDR3 contains 15 residues. The V gene lost 6 bases and the J gene lost 4 bases, with 16 bases spanning the gap. The CDR3 loop is CASSSREAGKNIQYF. The CDR3 nucleotides are TGTGCCAGCAGTTCCAGGGAGGCCGGAAAAAACATTCAGTACTTC.

The chain is built from TRBV6-5 and TRBJ2-2; D ambiguous. CDR1 and CDR2 (germline): MNHEY, SVGAGI. The V end lost 3 bases, the J end lost 0 bases, and 8 bases lay between the germline ends. The CDR3 consists of 15 residues. The CDR3 bases are TGTGCCAGCAGTTATTGTGACACGAACACCGGGGAGCTGTTTTTT. Its translation is CASSYCDTNTGELFF.

Worth noting for this clonotype: A much larger clone lies one base from this, so it may be a read error. The V gene is TRBV10-3, the J gene TRBJ2-1; D is ambiguous. CDR1 is ENHRY, CDR2 SYGVKD, per germline. The CDR3 totals 12 residues. The CDR3 coding sequence is TGTGACCATGGCCCGGACTACAATGAGCAGTTCTTC. Translation: CDHGPDYNEQFF.

About this clonotype: This may come from a read error, since a much larger clone is one base off. This sequence joins TRBV6-5 and TRBJ2-7; 7 bases are shared with TRBD2. This CDR3 is 13 amino acids long. V shed 10 bases, J shed 3 bases, and the junction held 9 bases outside the gene matches. The germline gives CDR1 MNHEY, CDR2 SVGAGI. The CDR3 region has the DNA TGTGCCATCAGCGTCGGACTAGACTACGAGCAGTACTTC. This gives the protein CAISVGLDYEQYF.

There are many counts of this clonotype. V usage is TRBV6-5 and J usage is TRBJ1-2, with 7 bases that match TRBD1. The junction had 14 bases not matched to a gene; V was cut back by 0 bases and J by 1 base. Germline V gene sequence: CDR1 MNHEY, CDR2 SVGAGI. CDR3 size: 19 residues. For the CDR3, the DNA is TGTGCCAGCAGTTACTCATCCTACAGACAGGGCGCCCTTAACTATGGCTACACCTTC. Its protein is CASSYSSYRQGALNYGYTF.

This clonotype showed up just a few times. A much larger clone differs by one base, so this may be a read error. The CDR3 spells CSVAPMYGQFF. The DNA for the CDR3 is TGCAGCGTTGCCCCTATGTATGGGCAGTTCTTC. The chain carries TRBV29-1 and TRBJ2-1; no reliable D call. The CDR3 spans 11 residues. Between the trimmed V and J ends, which lost 4 bases and 12 bases, there was a span of 13 bases. Germline V gene lookup returns CDR1 SQVTM and CDR2 ANQGSEA.

This chain links TRBV6-5 with TRBJ2-3, with 7 bases aligning to TRBD2. Trimming at V came to 4 bases and at J to 6 bases, leaving 13 bases not matched to a gene. Per germline, CDR1 MNHEY and CDR2 SVGAGI. This CDR3 has 16 amino acids. CDR3 DNA: TGTGCCAGCAGTTTAGGACTAGTGGGAGGGATGGATACGCAGTATTTT. Translating gives CASSLGLVGGMDTQYF.

This clonotype has at least ten counts. The chain is built from TRBV29-1 and TRBJ2-2; D is unresolved. V was clipped by 2 bases and J by 10 bases, with 11 bases between them. The germline V gene has CDR1 SQVTM and CDR2 ANQGSEA. The CDR3 has 12 residues. The CDR3 bases are TGCAGCGTTGAACGAATAGGCGTGGAGCTGTTTTTT. Amino acids: CSVERIGVELFF.

Concerning this clonotype itself: An end of the junction differs from the germline gene, which may be a read error. The J gene is TRBJ2-1, the V gene TRBV11-2; 8 positions match TRBD2. The CDR3 runs 15 residues. CDR1 and CDR2 (germline): SGHAT, FQNNGV. The CDR3 DNA follows: TGTACCAGCGGCGAAACCGGGACTAGAACCAATGAGCAGTTCTTC. Translation: CTSGETGTRTNEQFF. The full variable domain, with the rest looked up from reference TRBV11-2 and TRBJ2-1, is EAGVAQSPRYKIIEKRQSVAFWCNPISGHATLYWYQQILGQGPKLLIQFQNNGVVDDSQLPKDRFSAERLKGVDSTLKIQPAKLEDSAVYLCTSGETGTRTNEQFFGPGTRLTVL.

On this clonotype itself: At one end, the junction sequence differs from germline, possibly due to a read error. The V and J genes are TRBV4-3 and TRBJ2-5, with 13 nucleotides matching TRBD2. The length of the CDR3 is 17 residues. Germline CDR1 LGHNA, CDR2 YSLEER. The CDR3 loop is CASGHGTSGTNEETQYF. CDR3 nucleotide sequence: TGCGCCAGCGGCCACGGGACTAGCGGGACCAACGAAGAGACCCAGTACTTC.

The chain links TRBV10-3 to TRBJ2-7; 7 bases fit TRBD2. Germline CDR1 and CDR2: ENHRY and SYGVKD. The CDR3 is made up of 15 amino acids. V gave up 0 bases and J gave up 6 bases; unmatched junction bases: 8. The CDR3 here is CAISESETSTSEQYF. The CDR3 DNA reads as TGTGCCATCAGTGAGTCGGAGACTAGCACTTCCGAGCAGTACTTC.

This clonotype was picked up many times. This chain links TRBV14 with TRBJ1-6; D unresolved. Trimming cost V 2 bases and J 7 bases, with 15 bases left between them. The CDR3 is 16 residues long. CDR1 SGHDN and CDR2 FVKESK come from the germline V gene. The CDR3 loop reads CASSQLSLGWNSPLHF. CDR3 in DNA: TGTGCCAGCAGCCAACTTTCCCTGGGTTGGAATTCACCCCTCCACTTT.

The V gene is TRBV11-2, the J gene TRBJ1-2; D not certain. The CDR3 has 13 residues. V lost 4 bases to trimming and J lost 11 bases, with 17 bases between them. Looked up from germline, CDR1 is SGHAT and CDR2 is FQNNGV. As DNA, the CDR3 is TGTGCCAGCAGCTCCCTGGGCCCCCTTGGTTACACCTTC. This encodes CASSSLGPLGYTF.

The CDR3 sequence is CARILEIGGYEQYF. CDR3 nucleotide sequence: TGTGCCCGTATCTTAGAGATCGGGGGCTACGAGCAGTACTTC. This chain joins TRBV11-2 and TRBJ2-7, with D perhaps matching TRBD2 (6 bases). CDR3 length: 14 amino acids. V was pared by 11 bases and J by 3 bases, with 20 bases between. Germline CDR1 reads SGHAT; CDR2 reads FQNNGV.

The table lists this clonotype with a count of one. The junction and the germline gene differ at one end; a read error may be behind it. The J gene is TRBJ2-5, the V gene TRBV6-5, with D tentatively TRBD2 (5 bases). The CDR3 sequence is 12 residues long. Germline lookup yields CDR1 MNHEY and CDR2 SVGAGI. The CDR3 region is CTSGLLRETQYF. CDR3 nucleotides: TGTACCAGCGGCCTATTACGGGAGACCCAGTACTTC.

The gene calls are TRBV28 and TRBJ1-1; 8 bases agree with TRBD1. With 6 bases clipped from V and 0 bases from J, the junction kept 6 bases outside the gene matches. Per the germline V gene, CDR1 is MDHEN and CDR2 is SYDVKM. The CDR3 runs 15 residues. The chain's CDR3 is CASRIRQGLNTEAFF. The CDR3 DNA sequence: TGTGCCAGCAGAATTCGACAGGGGCTGAACACTGAAGCTTTCTTT.

As concerns this clonotype: Germline is not matched at one junction end, which may reflect a read error. This sequence joins TRBV11-2 and TRBJ1-1; 11 bases align to TRBD1. The CDR3 spans 15 residues. The germline gives CDR1 SGHAT, CDR2 FQNNGV. The CDR3 DNA reads as TGTGCTAGCAGGCCCTGGGACAGGGGGGTAACTGAAGCTTTCTTT. Its protein product is CASRPWDRGVTEAFF.

The sample holds a few counts of this clonotype. The gene calls are TRBV28 and TRBJ2-4; 7 bases agree with TRBD1. Germline V gene data show CDR1 as MDHEN and CDR2 as SYDVKM. V lost 5 bases, J lost 9 bases, and 7 bases stayed unmatched. The CDR3 extends over 13 amino acids. The CDR3 spells CASSPLDRAIQYF. The CDR3 DNA reads as TGTGCCAGCAGTCCCCTTGACAGGGCCATTCAGTACTTC.

The CDR3 region has the DNA TGCGCCAGCAGCGGCCGGGACAGGGCCGACGAGCAGTACTTC. Translated, it gives CASSGRDRADEQYF. The rearrangement links TRBV5-1 to TRBJ2-7; 9 bases map to TRBD1. V lost 4 bases, J lost 5 bases, and 7 bases stayed unmatched. Germline V gene data show CDR1 as SGHRS and CDR2 as YFSETQ. The CDR3 sequence is 14 residues long. Complete variable domain (other parts from reference TRBV5-1 and TRBJ2-7): KAGVTQTPRYLIKTRGQQVTLSCSPISGHRSVSWYQQTPGQGLQFLFEYFSETQRNKGNFPGRFSGRQFSNSRSEMNVSTLELGDSALYLCASSGRDRADEQYFGPGTRLTVT.

This clonotype was recorded a few times. The genes are TRBV30 and TRBJ1-1; perhaps TRBD1 as D (5 bases). Germline assignment: CDR1 GTSNPN and CDR2 SVGIG (reference sequence). The CDR3 runs 12 residues. With 5 bases removed from V and 0 bases from J, the gap between germline ends came to 7 bases. The CDR3 here is CAWGHMNTEAFF. DNA of the CDR3: TGTGCCTGGGGACACATGAACACTGAAGCTTTCTTT.

V is TRBV6-5 and J is TRBJ1-5; D unclear. The CDR3 runs to 15 residues. V was pared by 5 bases and J by 3 bases, with 14 bases between. Germline CDR1 and CDR2: MNHEY and SVGAGI. The CDR3 sequence: CASSGLRGPNQPQHF. Written as DNA, the CDR3 is TGTGCCAGCAGTGGCTTGCGCGGCCCCAATCAGCCCCAGCATTTT.

A remark on this clonotype: No conserved phenylalanine or tryptophan ends this CDR3, so it is likely a read error. The chain is built from TRBV5-1 and TRBJ1-2; D unresolved. This CDR3 has 14 residues. Germline loops: CDR1 SGHRS, CDR2 YFSETQ. Trimming removed 0 bases at V and 2 bases at J, with 8 bases between. CDR3: CASSLGGANYGYTS. The CDR3, as DNA: TGCGCCAGCAGCTTGGGCGGCGCCAACTATGGCTACACCTCC.

This clonotype was picked up a small number of times. V usage is TRBV11-2 and J usage is TRBJ1-3; no reliable D call. Trimming took off 4 bases at V and 4 bases at J, with 8 bases between the two ends. The germline V gene has CDR1 SGHAT and CDR2 FQNNGV. CDR3 length equals 13 residues. CDR3 DNA: TGTGCCAGCAGCTCATTGGGGGGAAACACCATATATTTT. It codes for CASSSLGGNTIYF.

This chain uses TRBV5-1 with TRBJ1-1; no reliable D call. The CDR3 extends over 15 amino acids. Germline V gene lookup returns CDR1 SGHRS and CDR2 YFSETQ. Trimming stripped 2 bases from V and 6 bases from J, with 17 bases between. CDR3 protein: CASSFDGNIKPEAFF. The CDR3 DNA sequence: TGCGCCAGCAGCTTTGACGGGAACATTAAGCCTGAAGCTTTCTTT.